This T cell receptor (beta chain) was sequenced for a study of shared T cell receptors in the human thymus (TCRdb year 2021). Study-level background: The study investigated the way shared, self-reactive T-cell receptor alpha chains are produced in the human thymus.

About this clone: There is no known antigen for this receptor. Base qualities are not recorded, but no much larger clone differs from it by a single base.

The CDR3 goes from the cysteine to the phenylalanine over 12 residues. The read is trimmed to its CDR3 DNA, 36 bases read in frame from base 1. Here V drops 11 bases and J drops 5 bases, and the junction holds 9 bases not matched to any gene. The germline V gene specifies MGHRA as CDR1 and YSYEKL as CDR2. The library relied on the immunoSEQ multiplex PCR assay. What TCRdb holds here is the immuneACCESS table cut down to in-frame rearrangements. Part of the clones is not present; checked against another copy, under half of the missing clones reflect an unresolved V gene, and the others are unexplained. The sample data list fewer than 700,000 clones, and 85% to 90% of these were observed just once. The top ten clones comprise 0.01% of the sample. This sample was also put to use in a study of human thymus T cells. Looking at the second paper: In Finland, the donors were immunologically healthy infants who were having open corrective cardiac surgery for congenital heart defects. The thymus tissue came from surgical resects taken out during corrective cardiac surgery. V and J gene segment usage appeared biased in both thymic and peripheral blood repertoires. According to the related research, thymic TCR repertoires were highly overlapping among unrelated individuals. The study used under 10 infant thymus samples plus four related peripheral blood samples to characterize TCR alpha and beta repertoires. The cohort included about 6 male and two female infants, with donor ages spanning 7 to 244 days. Thymocytes were mechanically released from the tissue and were stored as pellets of roughly 9.5-30 million cells at -70 degrees C. A QIAsymphony instrument was used to extract genomic DNA from the frozen cell pellets. TCRB and TCRAD loci were amplified from a standardized quantity of quality-controlled genomic DNA using the immunoSEQ multiplex PCR assay. Amplicons spanned the V(D)J region at a length sufficient to cover the CDR3 and identify V and J genes. The amplicons were sequenced on an Illumina platform via the commercial immunoSEQ service. Primer bias and sequencing errors were corrected as previously described, and TCRAD and TCRB definitions were based on the IMGT database. Analysis of the repertoires was done with immunoSEQ Analyzer 3.0 and VDJTools and included basic statistics, V/J segment usage, diversity estimates, rarefaction and pairwise overlap. Diversity was estimated with Chao1, ChaoE, Efron-Thisted, Shannon and inverse Simpson indices, and also on datasets down-sampled to the smallest sample. Repertoire overlap was determined by strict matching of CDR3 nucleotide sequence, V gene and J gene, and Jaccard-based multidimensional scaling clustering was applied. On average, thymus samples yielded around 800,000 unique TCRB clonotypes, whereas blood samples yielded about 80,000.

This TCR was recovered from a boy under three years old with a congenital heart defect. Donor details come from another sample of the same person, matched by shared clones. Input material: thymocytes. This receptor chain uses TRBV4-1 and TRBJ2-7; the central 7 bases match TRBD2. CDR3 reads: CAPQGGRDEQYF. In nucleotides, the sequence is TGCGCCCCCCAGGGAGGGAGGGACGAGCAGTACTTC.